A single sample gave rise to the 27 T cell receptor beta chains below, sequenced in a study of T cells in Graves' hyperthyroidism and ophthalmopathy. The CDR3 regions of TCR beta were amplified from RNA transcripts. HTBI primers drove first-round RT-PCR of the TCR CDR3. One entry per CDR3 protein results from TCRdb running MiXCR on the multiplex PCR reads. The sample has hundreds of thousands of distinct CDR3 sequences; around 13% are singletons. The sequenced material came from blood. These receptors all come from a young woman with Graves' hyperthyroidism.

This clonotype came up many times. The V call is TRBV24-1, the J call TRBJ2-3; 14 nucleotides agree with TRBD2. The germline CDR1 and CDR2 sequences are KGHDR and SFDVKD. V shed 2 bases, J shed 4 bases, and the junction held 4 bases outside the gene matches. The length of the CDR3 is 17 residues. The CDR3 spells CATSDSGLAGVSDTQYF. CDR3 in DNA: TGTGCCACCAGTGATTCGGGACTAGCGGGAGTCTCAGATACGCAGTATTTT.

This clonotype was counted many times. The chain joins TRBV13 to TRBJ2-1, with D perhaps TRBD2 (6 bases). Germline CDR1 is PRHDT and CDR2 is FYEKMQ (reference sequence). Between the trimmed V and J ends, which lost 5 bases and 0 bases, there was a span of 11 bases. The CDR3 length is 15 residues. CDR3 sequence reads: CASSPTSHSYNEQFF. CDR3 DNA sequence: TGTGCCAGCAGCCCAACTAGCCACTCCTACAATGAGCAGTTCTTC.

V usage is TRBV12-3 or TRBV12-4 and J usage is TRBJ1-5; D call uncertain. There are 14 residues in the CDR3. Between the trimmed V and J ends, which lost 3 bases and 5 bases, there was a span of 11 bases. The chain's CDR3 is CASSFSDLYQPQHF. CDR3 nucleotide sequence: TGTGCCAGCAGTTTCAGCGACCTCTATCAGCCCCAGCATTTT.

In its sample, this clonotype was seen a few times. The chain couples TRBV15 to TRBJ2-3, with TRBD1 identical over 7 bases. V shed 2 bases, J shed 3 bases, and the junction held 14 bases outside the gene matches. The CDR3 loop spans 18 amino acids. Germline V lookup: CDR1 LNHNV, CDR2 YYDKDF (reference sequence). The CDR3 loop is CATSRSIQGTLVTDTQYF. DNA for the CDR3: TGTGCCACCAGCAGATCTATACAGGGGACCCTGGTAACAGATACGCAGTATTTT. Full variable domain (rest looked up from reference TRBV15 and TRBJ2-3): DAMVIQNPRYQVTQFGKPVTLSCSQTLNHNVMYWYQQKSSQAPKLLFHYYDKDFNNEADTPDNFQSRRPNTSFCFLDIRSPGLGDTAMYLCATSRSIQGTLVTDTQYFGPGTRLTVL.

This clonotype was detected only a few times. The chain couples TRBV27 to TRBJ1-1, with TRBD1 identical over 8 bases. Germline V gene lookup returns CDR1 MNHEY and CDR2 SMNVEV (reference sequence). This CDR3 has 13 amino acids. After removal of 9 bases from V and 5 bases from J, the junction contained 8 bases not matched to a gene. CDR3 sequence: CASQQGGRTEAFF. CDR3 coding DNA: TGTGCCAGTCAACAGGGGGGAAGAACTGAAGCTTTCTTT.

The sample holds many counts of this clonotype. V and J are TRBV30 and TRBJ1-2, with 8 positions matching TRBD1. Germline assignment: CDR1 GTSNPN and CDR2 SVGIG (reference sequence). With V trimmed by 1 base and J by 2 bases, 3 bases remained unmatched. The CDR3 spans 14 residues. The CDR3 spells CAWSGDRQNYGYTF. The CDR3 nucleotides read TGTGCCTGGAGTGGGGACAGGCAGAACTATGGCTACACCTTC.

This clonotype was detected ten times or more. J is TRBJ1-5 and V is TRBV30; D is perhaps TRBD1 (5 bases). The V and J ends lost 0 bases and 2 bases respectively, with 14 bases between them. The CDR3 consists of 16 residues. CDR1 is GTSNPN, CDR2 SVGIG, per germline (reference sequence). Written as DNA, the CDR3 is TGTGCCTGGAGTGTAGGGGTCCCCCGAGGCAATCAGCCCCAGCATTTT. Residues: CAWSVGVPRGNQPQHF.

The chain recombines TRBV24-1 with TRBJ2-2; maybe TRBD2 (5 bases). The V gene lost 7 bases and the J gene lost 3 bases, with 11 bases spanning the gap. CDR1 and CDR2 (germline): KGHDR, SFDVKD. The CDR3 is made up of 14 amino acids. The CDR3 is CATSPSRDTGELFF. The DNA for the CDR3 is TGTGCCACCAGCCCCTCGAGGGACACCGGGGAGCTGTTTTTT.

About this clonotype: This may come from a read error, since a much larger clone is one base off. The chain carries TRBV9 and TRBJ1-1; TRBD1 might be the D (6 bases). Germline lookup yields CDR1 SGDLS and CDR2 YYNGEE. The CDR3 totals 15 residues. The germline V and J ends were trimmed by 3 bases and 4 bases, with 16 bases remaining between them. Here the CDR3 reads CASSAHTGSSTEAFF. CDR3 sequence (DNA): TGTGCCAGCAGCGCCCATACAGGGTCTAGCACTGAAGCTTTCTTT. Full variable domain (rest looked up from reference TRBV9 and TRBJ1-1): DSGVTQTPKHLITATGQRVTLRCSPRSGDLSVYWYQQSLDQGLQFLIQYYNGEERAKGNILERFSAQQFPDLHSELNLSSLELGDSALYFCASSAHTGSSTEAFFGQGTRLTVV.

V is TRBV4-1 and J is TRBJ1-3; D remains unclear. Trimming shortened V by 0 bases and J by 4 bases, and 13 bases separated the two germline ends. Germline V gives CDR1 MGHRA, CDR2 YSYEKL. The CDR3 covers 16 residues. CDR3 sequence (DNA): TGCGCCAGCAGCCAAGACAACGGAGGTTACGGAAACACCATATATTTT. Protein product: CASSQDNGGYGNTIYF.

A note on this clonotype: A much bigger clone sits one base away, suggesting this may be a read error. This chain uses TRBV20-1 with TRBJ2-7; D is perhaps TRBD1 (6 bases). Germline assignment: CDR1 DFQATT and CDR2 SNEGSKA (reference sequence). The CDR3 spans 11 residues. This CDR3 reads CGVPDSYEQYF. Written as DNA, the CDR3 is TGCGGTGTCCCGGACAGCTACGAGCAGTACTTC.

V is TRBV12-3 or TRBV12-4 and J is TRBJ2-7; TRBD1 matches 9 bases. This CDR3 has 15 residues. J lost 3 bases, V lost 3 bases, and 6 bases had no gene match. The CDR3 loop is CASSFTGTGIYEQYF. As DNA, the CDR3 is TGTGCCAGCAGTTTCACCGGGACAGGGATCTACGAGCAGTACTTC.

This clonotype occurred a few times. The chain has TRBV19 and TRBJ2-7, with a weak D call TRBD1 (6 bases). CDR3 size: 14 residues. Trimming removed 4 bases from V and 4 bases from J, with 14 bases in between. Germline lookup yields CDR1 LNHDA and CDR2 SQIVND (reference sequence). The CDR3 here is CASSTPGHLYEQYF. CDR3 bases: TGTGCCAGTAGTACCCCGGGACACCTATACGAGCAGTACTTC. Together with reference TRBV19 and TRBJ2-7, the CDR3 gives the full variable domain: DGGITQSPKYLFRKEGQNVTLSCEQNLNHDAMYWYRQDPGQGLRLIYYSQIVNDFQKGDIAEGYSVSREKKESFPLTVTSAQKNPTAFYLCASSTPGHLYEQYFGPGTRLTVT.

This clonotype was picked up a small number of times. This chain uses TRBV20-1 with TRBJ2-3, with TRBD1 as a possible D gene (5 bases). The V gene lost 6 bases and the J gene lost 0 bases, with 19 bases spanning the gap. Germline CDR1 reads DFQATT; CDR2 reads SNEGSKA (reference sequence). This CDR3 comprises 16 residues. In nucleotides, the CDR3 is TGCAGTGCCAGAATCGGATGGGGCGCTAGCACAGATACGCAGTATTTT. Translation: CSARIGWGASTDTQYF.

In this sample, this clonotype turned up a few times. This chain links TRBV28 with TRBJ2-7, with 12 nucleotides matching TRBD2. J lost 4 bases, V lost 4 bases, and 8 bases had no gene match. The CDR3 runs to 16 residues. CDR1 and CDR2 from the germline V gene are MDHEN and SYDVKM. The CDR3 coding sequence is TGTGCCAGCAGTTCGCTAGCGGGAGGGAGCTCATACGAGCAGTACTTC. As protein: CASSSLAGGSSYEQYF.

This chain uses TRBV18 with TRBJ2-7; D gene unclear. This CDR3 contains 13 residues. The germline gives CDR1 KGHSH, CDR2 LQKENI. V lost 2 bases and J 5 bases, leaving 10 bases between the germline ends. The CDR3 loop is CASSPSIYNEQYF. Here the CDR3 DNA reads TGTGCCAGCTCACCATCCATATACAACGAGCAGTACTTC.

This clonotype was detected many times. The chain is built from TRBV11-3 and TRBJ2-5, with D possibly matching TRBD1 (5 bases). Trimming took 1 base from V and 7 from J, leaving 13 bases between them. Germline V CDR1 and CDR2: SGHNT, YENEEA. This CDR3 has 14 residues. CDR3 coding DNA: TGTGCCAGCAGCTTAGTAGGTCAGGGCGTGACCCAGTACTTC. This sequence encodes CASSLVGQGVTQYF.

This clonotype was seen repeatedly, ten times or more. This rearrangement joins TRBV28 to TRBJ2-7; 10 bases line up with TRBD2. The length of the CDR3 is 17 residues. Germline V gene sequence: CDR1 MDHEN, CDR2 SYDVKM. The V gene end was trimmed by 4 bases and the J gene end by 0 bases; junction bases not matched to a gene: 9. CDR3 nucleotide sequence: TGTGCCAGCAGTTCTGTTGGACTAGCGGTAAACTCCTACGAGCAGTACTTC. As protein: CASSSVGLAVNSYEQYF.

In its sample, this clonotype was seen a few times. The rearrangement links TRBV5-1 to TRBJ2-7, with 8 nucleotides matching TRBD1. The germline CDR1 and CDR2 sequences are SGHRS and YFSETQ. V lost 4 bases to trimming and J lost 5 bases; unmatched junction nucleotides: 11. This CDR3 is 15 amino acids long. Here the CDR3 DNA reads TGCGCCAGCAGCCCCCAGCCGGGACAGGTAAACGAGCAGTACTTC. Encoded protein: CASSPQPGQVNEQYF. The whole variable domain, remainder taken from reference TRBV5-1 and TRBJ2-7, is KAGVTQTPRYLIKTRGQQVTLSCSPISGHRSVSWYQQTPGQGLQFLFEYFSETQRNKGNFPGRFSGRQFSNSRSEMNVSTLELGDSALYLCASSPQPGQVNEQYFGPGTRLTVT.

At least ten counts were recorded for this clonotype. This chain connects TRBV20-1 to TRBJ2-7, with D uncertain. Trimming removed 1 base from V and 0 bases from J, with 10 bases in between. The germline V gene has CDR1 DFQATT and CDR2 SNEGSKA (reference sequence). This CDR3 contains 14 residues. The CDR3 here is CSARGRKLSYEQYF. As DNA, the CDR3 is TGCAGTGCTAGAGGCCGTAAGCTCTCCTACGAGCAGTACTTC.

This chain uses TRBV18 with TRBJ1-3; 7 bases fit TRBD1. This CDR3 has 16 residues. V dropped 1 base and J dropped 2; count of bases not matched to a gene: 5. Germline values: CDR1 KGHSH, CDR2 LQKENI. This CDR3 is CASSPLDRAPGNTIYF. CDR3 nucleotides: TGTGCCAGCTCACCACTTGACAGGGCCCCTGGAAACACCATATATTTT.

The table lists this clonotype with many counts. The rearrangement uses TRBV27 and TRBJ2-7; 8 nucleotides align to TRBD2. Trimming removed 6 bases from V and 2 bases from J; junction bases left unmatched: 6. Per the germline V gene, CDR1 is MNHEY and CDR2 is SMNVEV (reference sequence). The CDR3 consists of 14 residues. CDR3 DNA: TGTGCCAGCAGCCGGGCGGGAGGAACCTACGAGCAGTACTTC. Its protein is CASSRAGGTYEQYF.

The chain joins TRBV19 to TRBJ1-6; 11 bases map to TRBD1. CDR3 length: 15 amino acids. V shed 2 bases and J 9 bases; nucleotides not matched to a gene: 3. Per the germline V gene, CDR1 is LNHDA and CDR2 is SQIVND (reference sequence). The CDR3 sequence: CASSIPGTGGSPLHF. CDR3 coding DNA: TGTGCCAGTAGTATACCCGGGACAGGGGGTTCACCCCTCCACTTT.

This clonotype came up many times. This sequence joins TRBV20-1 and TRBJ2-3, with TRBD2 identical over 14 bases. CDR1 and CDR2 from the germline V gene are DFQATT and SNEGSKA (reference sequence). J lost 1 base, V lost 6 bases, and 9 bases had no gene match. This CDR3 spans 17 amino acids. In DNA, the CDR3 is TGCAGTGCCCCGACTAGCGGGAGGGCCCTCCGCACAGATACGCAGTATTTT. This gives the protein CSAPTSGRALRTDTQYF.

This rearrangement joins TRBV19 to TRBJ2-7; the D gene could be TRBD1 or TRBD2 (6 bases each). Per the germline V gene, CDR1 is LNHDA and CDR2 is SQIVND (reference sequence). V was shortened by 0 bases and J by 7 bases, with 16 bases between the two germline ends. The CDR3 runs to 15 residues. The CDR3 protein is CASSIEGGSYNEQYF. The DNA for the CDR3 is TGTGCCAGTAGTATAGAAGGGGGGAGCTACAATGAGCAGTACTTC.

This clonotype was recorded a few times. V gene TRBV28 combines with J gene TRBJ1-5, with 9 bases aligning to TRBD1. The CDR3 spans 16 residues. The ends lost 5 bases at V and 5 bases at J; junction bases unmatched: 10. The germline CDR1 and CDR2 sequences are MDHEN and SYDVKM. DNA of the CDR3: TGTGCCAGCAGTCGAACCGGGACAGGGCCCCATCAGCCCCAGCATTTT. Protein sequence: CASSRTGTGPHQPQHF.

This clonotype was seen a handful of times. This chain joins TRBV5-1 and TRBJ2-3; 7 nucleotides agree with TRBD1. The V gene's germline CDR1 is SGHRS and CDR2 YFSETQ. Trimming cost V 4 bases and J 2 bases; bases outside gene matches: 7. This CDR3 is built from 15 residues. This chain's CDR3 is CASSLTGTVTDTQYF. The CDR3 nucleotides read TGCGCCAGCAGCCTAACCGGGACAGTCACAGATACGCAGTATTTT.